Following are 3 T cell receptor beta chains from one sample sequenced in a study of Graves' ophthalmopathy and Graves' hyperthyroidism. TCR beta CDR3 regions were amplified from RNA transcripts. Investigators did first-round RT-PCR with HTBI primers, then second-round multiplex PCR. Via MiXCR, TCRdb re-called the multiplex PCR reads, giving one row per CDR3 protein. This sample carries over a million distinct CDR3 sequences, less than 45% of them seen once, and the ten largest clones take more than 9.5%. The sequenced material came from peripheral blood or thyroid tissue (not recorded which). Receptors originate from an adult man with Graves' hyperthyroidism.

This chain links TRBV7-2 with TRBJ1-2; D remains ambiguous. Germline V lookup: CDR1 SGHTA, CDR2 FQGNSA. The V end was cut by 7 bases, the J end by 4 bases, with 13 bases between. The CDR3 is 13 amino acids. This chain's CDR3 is CASTNPSFYGYTF. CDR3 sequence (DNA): TGTGCCAGCACCAACCCCTCATTCTATGGCTACACCTTC.

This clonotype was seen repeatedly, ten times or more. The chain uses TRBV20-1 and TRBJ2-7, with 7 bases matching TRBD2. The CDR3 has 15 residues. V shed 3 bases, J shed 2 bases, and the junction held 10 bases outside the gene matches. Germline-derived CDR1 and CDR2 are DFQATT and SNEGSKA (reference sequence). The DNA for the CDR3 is TGCAGTGCTAGGACCCTAGCGGCTGCCACCTACGAGCAGTACTTC. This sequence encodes CSARTLAAATYEQYF.

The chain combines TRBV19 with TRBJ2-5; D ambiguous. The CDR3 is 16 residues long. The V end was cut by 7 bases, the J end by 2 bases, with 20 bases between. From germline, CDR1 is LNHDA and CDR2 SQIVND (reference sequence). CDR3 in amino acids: CASIEIGPDLQETQYF. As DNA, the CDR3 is TGTGCCAGTATAGAGATAGGACCTGACCTGCAAGAGACCCAGTACTTC.